The 7 T cell receptor beta chains presented below share a single source sample, sequenced in a study of blood T cells in healthy people across ages. A second PCR of about 7 to 12 cycles used a sample-barcoded 5' primer and a J-beta primer mix. From the 5' RACE reads, TCRdb called clonotypes with MiXCR, one entry per CDR3 protein. Altogether over 950,000 distinct CDR3 sequences are present, around two fifths being singletons, with the ten largest covering around 13%. What was sequenced was blood. These receptors came from a man in his late teens or twenties in good health.

This clonotype was seen repeatedly, ten times or more. A clone one base away is much larger, so this may be a read error. The gene calls are TRBV6-5 and TRBJ2-1; D is unresolved. Per germline, CDR1 MNHEY and CDR2 SVGAGI. Trimming left V 6 bases short and J 12 bases short, with 21 bases between. The CDR3 is 14 amino acids. The CDR3 DNA reads TGTGCCAGCAGCGCTACCTTTCCTGATCTACGGCAGTTCTTC. Translated: CASSATFPDLRQFF.

The table lists this clonotype with a few counts. This chain uses TRBV12-3 or TRBV12-4 with TRBJ1-4; 9 positions agree with TRBD1. The CDR3 is 14 amino acids. Trimming cost V 7 bases and J 8 bases; bases outside gene matches: 8. CDR3 loop: CASNGDRASEKLFF. The CDR3 DNA sequence: TGTGCCAGCAACGGGGACAGGGCCTCGGAAAAACTGTTTTTT.

The chain links TRBV6-1 to TRBJ1-6, with 8 positions matching TRBD1. The V segment lost 6 bases and the J segment 2 bases; nucleotides outside the gene matches: 3. This CDR3 contains 15 residues. In germline, CDR1 is MNHNS, CDR2 SASEGT. The CDR3 DNA follows: TGTGCCAGCAGGGAACAGGGGGCCTATAATTCACCCCTCCACTTT. The encoded protein is CASREQGAYNSPLHF.

This clonotype turned up a few times. The chain is built from TRBV12-3 or TRBV12-4 and TRBJ2-5; D assignment may be TRBD1 or TRBD2 (5 bases each). CDR3 length equals 14 residues. Trimming removed 5 bases at V and 4 bases at J, with 14 bases between. CDR3 bases: TGTGCCAGCAGTCCAGGACTGGGGCGAGAGACCCAGTACTTC. Protein: CASSPGLGRETQYF.

A word on this clonotype: Mismatch with germline at one junction end may stem from a read error. The chain has TRBV5-1 and TRBJ2-7, with 9 bases fitting TRBD2. The CDR3 runs to 13 residues. The germline V gene encodes CDR1 SGHRS and CDR2 YFSETQ. Written as DNA, the CDR3 is TGCACCAGCAGCGCGGGAGGGGGTTACGAGCAGTACTTC. The encoded protein is CTSSAGGGYEQYF.

In its sample, this clonotype was seen a few times. The chain uses TRBV20-1 and TRBJ2-7; TRBD1 might be the D (7 bases). Looked up from germline, CDR1 is DFQATT and CDR2 is SNEGSKA (reference sequence). Trimming removed 0 bases at V and 3 bases at J, with 18 bases between. This CDR3 contains 16 residues. CDR3 loop: CSARERGRRDFYEQYF. CDR3 DNA sequence: TGCAGTGCTAGAGAGAGGGGGCGGCGGGATTTCTACGAGCAGTACTTC.

This rearrangement joins TRBV2 to TRBJ2-5, with 10 positions matching TRBD1. The tail of the sequence fits TRBJ2-1 better, so the J call may be wrong. CDR3 length equals 15 residues. Germline lookup yields CDR1 SNHLY and CDR2 FYNNEI. As DNA, the CDR3 is TGTGCCAGCAGCCGGACAGGGGGTTACCAAGAGACCCAGTTCTTC. Protein: CASSRTGGYQETQFF.